These 20 T cell receptor beta chains originate from one sample sequenced in a study of CD8 T cells in ankylosing spondylitis. Findings and caveats of the study: Within ankylosing spondylitis blood, a TCR beta motif made up of seven or eight highly homologous variants appeared to be characteristic.

TCRdb re-called the 5' RACE reads through MiXCR, storing one row per CDR3 protein. Of about 840,000 distinct CDR3 sequences listed, approximately 12% are singletons. Their recognized antigens are unknown. Sequencing was performed on blood, either unsorted or a sorted T cell fraction (not recorded which). Source of these receptors: a male donor with ankylosing spondylitis.

Only a few counts were recorded for this clonotype. CDR3 sequence reads: CATSGSGLARETQYF. The CDR3 bases are TGTGCCACCAGTGGGTCGGGACTAGCGCGAGAGACCCAGTACTTC. This chain links TRBV15 with TRBJ2-5; 10 bases are a match to TRBD2. The J segment lost 4 bases and the V segment lost 6 bases, leaving 8 bases of the junction unmatched. Germline V gene lookup returns CDR1 LNHNV and CDR2 YYDKDF (reference sequence). This CDR3 region has 15 residues.

The chain links TRBV5-1 to TRBJ2-1; 14 nucleotides match TRBD2. Germline CDR1 SGHRS, CDR2 YFSETQ. Losses at the gene ends were 7 bases for V and 8 bases for J; bases not matched to a gene: 14. The CDR3 is 17 amino acids. CDR3 nucleotides: TGCGCCAGCCGCTACCCAAGACTAGCGGGAGGGGGCGATGAGCAGTTCTTC. Encoded protein: CASRYPRLAGGGDEQFF. Together with reference TRBV5-1 and TRBJ2-1, the CDR3 gives the full variable domain: KAGVTQTPRYLIKTRGQQVTLSCSPISGHRSVSWYQQTPGQGLQFLFEYFSETQRNKGNFPGRFSGRQFSNSRSEMNVSTLELGDSALYLCASRYPRLAGGGDEQFFGPGTRLTVL.

This clonotype was counted only a few times. The CDR3 DNA follows: TGTGCCAGCAGCCCGGACAGGGTTAACACCATATATTTT. Translation gives CASSPDRVNTIYF. J is TRBJ1-3 and V is TRBV6-1; TRBD1 agrees at 8 bases. The CDR3 is 13 amino acids. CDR1 and CDR2 (germline): MNHNS, SASEGT. V trimming: 6 bases; J trimming: 7 bases; junction bases outside the gene matches: 5.

The J gene is TRBJ2-3, the V gene TRBV7-9, with unresolved D. The CDR3 loop spans 12 amino acids. Trimming cost V 2 bases and J 6 bases, with 6 bases left between them. Germline-derived CDR1 and CDR2 are SEHNR and FQNEAQ (reference sequence). The CDR3 DNA follows: TGTGCCAGCAGCTTATACTGGGATACGCAGTATTTT. The encoded protein is CASSLYWDTQYF. The variable domain in full, with the rest retrieved from reference TRBV7-9 and TRBJ2-3, is DTGVSQNPRHKITKRGQNVTFRCDPISEHNRLYWYRQTLGQGPEFLTYFQNEAQLEKSRLLSDRFSAERPKGSFSTLEIQRTEQGDSAMYLCASSLYWDTQYFGPGTRLTVL.

The chain joins TRBV20-1 to TRBJ1-3; 8 bases agree with TRBD1. V trimming: 3 bases; J trimming: 4 bases; junction bases outside the gene matches: 8. Per germline, CDR1 DFQATT and CDR2 SNEGSKA (reference sequence). The CDR3 extends over 15 amino acids. The CDR3 here is CSASLNRDRGNTIYF. The DNA for the CDR3 is TGCAGTGCTAGTCTTAACCGGGACAGGGGAAACACCATATATTTT.

At least ten counts were recorded for this clonotype. The chain employs TRBV20-1 and TRBJ2-2; TRBD1 matches at 7 bases. Germline CDR1 and CDR2: DFQATT and SNEGSKA (reference sequence). CDR3 size: 15 residues. V dropped 3 bases and J dropped 6; count of bases not matched to a gene: 10. For the CDR3, the DNA is TGCAGTGCTAGTGCGAAACAGGGGAAGGCCGGGGAGCTGTTTTTT. Amino acids: CSASAKQGKAGELFF.

The chain couples TRBV7-2 to TRBJ1-2, with D uncertain. V lost 1 base and J lost 4, with 16 bases in between. The germline gives CDR1 SGHTA, CDR2 FQGNSA. The CDR3 spans 16 residues. The CDR3 reads CASSLVTTQDGYGYTF. CDR3 nucleotides: TGTGCCAGCAGCTTAGTTACGACCCAGGACGGCTATGGCTACACCTTC.

Comment on this clonotype: A much larger clonotype is one base distant, so this may be a read error. The chain joins TRBV29-1 to TRBJ2-3, with unresolved D. The V end was cut by 4 bases, the J end by 0 bases, with 11 bases between. Germline V gene data show CDR1 as SQVTM and CDR2 as ANQGSEA. The CDR3 loop spans 14 amino acids. The CDR3: CSVVEEQSTDTQYF. The CDR3 nucleotides are TGCAGCGTTGTAGAGGAACAAAGCACAGATACGCAGTATTTT.

In this sample, this clonotype turned up a few times. This sequence joins TRBV27 and TRBJ2-5, with a possible D match to TRBD1 (5 bases). V was trimmed by 6 bases and J by 5 bases, leaving 13 bases between them. This CDR3 contains 13 residues. Germline CDR1 is MNHEY and CDR2 is SMNVEV (reference sequence). This CDR3 is CASRQTGRETQYF. The CDR3 nucleotides read TGTGCCAGCAGACAAACAGGAAGGGAGACCCAGTACTTC.

This clonotype came up a few times. The rearrangement uses TRBV6-2 or TRBV6-3 and TRBJ2-6; D call uncertain. Trimming took 2 bases from V and 2 from J, leaving 16 bases between them. This CDR3 region has 18 residues. CDR1 MNHEY and CDR2 SVGEGT come from the germline V gene. The CDR3: CASSYDDPGDAGANVLTF. The CDR3 region has the DNA TGTGCCAGCAGTTACGACGACCCCGGAGACGCTGGGGCCAACGTCCTGACTTTC.

This clonotype has ten or more counts. This chain joins TRBV12-3 or TRBV12-4 and TRBJ2-1; possibly TRBD2 for D (6 bases). Between the trimmed V and J ends, which lost 3 bases and 8 bases, there was a span of 11 bases. This CDR3 has 13 residues. This CDR3 reads CASSFEEGDEQFF. The CDR3 coding sequence is TGTGCCAGCAGTTTCGAGGAGGGCGATGAGCAGTTCTTC.

Only a few counts were recorded for this clonotype. This sequence joins TRBV20-1 and TRBJ2-7; 10 bases are a match to TRBD2. Trimming cost V 3 bases and J 5 bases; bases outside gene matches: 13. The CDR3 length is 16 residues. Germline CDR1 is DFQATT and CDR2 is SNEGSKA (reference sequence). The CDR3 coding sequence is TGCAGTGCTAGTAACCTAGCGGGAGCCTCGGGTCACGAGCAGTACTTC. It translates to CSASNLAGASGHEQYF.

This chain joins TRBV6-1 and TRBJ2-1; D ambiguous. Between the trimmed V and J ends, which lost 8 bases and 3 bases, there was a span of 5 bases. Germline assignment: CDR1 MNHNS and CDR2 SASEGT. This CDR3 contains 11 residues. CDR3 residues: CASVLYNEQFF. CDR3 DNA: TGTGCCAGCGTACTCTACAATGAGCAGTTCTTC.

The J gene is TRBJ2-1, the V gene TRBV5-6, with 7 bases that match TRBD2. Germline CDR1 reads SGHDT; CDR2 reads YYEEEE. The CDR3 totals 18 residues. V was pared by 0 bases and J by 0 bases, with 9 bases of the junction left unmatched. CDR3 protein: CASSLVLACFSSYNEQFF. The CDR3 nucleotides are TGTGCCAGCAGCTTGGTACTAGCGTGCTTCAGCTCCTACAATGAGCAGTTCTTC.

This clonotype turned up a few times. V gene TRBV29-1 combines with J gene TRBJ1-2; the D is unclear. CDR1 and CDR2 from the germline V gene are SQVTM and ANQGSEA. This CDR3 contains 12 residues. Trimming cost V 4 bases and J 4 bases, with 10 bases left between them. CDR3 sequence (DNA): TGCAGCGTTGGTGGATCTGGCTATGGCTACACCTTC. It encodes CSVGGSGYGYTF. The full variable domain, in which reference TRBV29-1 and TRBJ1-2 provide the parts outside the CDR3, is SAVISQKPSRDICQRGTSLTIQCQVDSQVTMMFWYRQQPGQSLTLIATANQGSEATYESGFVIDKFPISRPNLTFSTLTVSNMSPEDSSIYLCSVGGSGYGYTFGSGTRLTVV.

This clonotype appeared many times. V gene TRBV7-2 combines with J gene TRBJ2-3; weak D call: TRBD2 (6 bases). V gave up 4 bases and J gave up 2 bases, with 13 bases separating them. The CDR3 is 15 residues long. Germline V gene data show CDR1 as SGHTA and CDR2 as FQGNSA. CDR3: CASSSQAGFTDTQYF. CDR3 nucleotides: TGTGCCAGCAGCTCTCAAGCGGGCTTCACAGATACGCAGTATTTT.

The sample holds many counts of this clonotype. The chain employs TRBV29-1 and TRBJ2-3; D uncertain. The CDR3 extends over 12 amino acids. V lost 0 bases to trimming and J lost 8 bases, with 9 bases between them. The germline gives CDR1 SQVTM, CDR2 ANQGSEA. The CDR3: CSVEDGPGTQYF. CDR3 DNA: TGCAGCGTTGAAGATGGGCCCGGTACGCAGTATTTT.

This clonotype was observed once. The rearrangement joins TRBV3-1 to TRBJ2-5, with 8 bases aligning to TRBD1. Trimming cost V 4 bases and J 4 bases; bases outside gene matches: 11. Germline V lookup: CDR1 LGHDT, CDR2 YNNKEL (reference sequence). CDR3 length: 16 residues. The CDR3 sequence: CASSPPTGTGAETQYF. DNA of the CDR3: TGTGCCAGCAGCCCACCGACCGGGACAGGCGCAGAGACCCAGTACTTC.

V is TRBV7-2 and J is TRBJ1-1; maybe TRBD1 (5 bases). This CDR3 has 13 amino acids. Germline V lookup: CDR1 SGHTA, CDR2 FQGNSA. V shed 4 bases and J shed 6 bases, with 12 bases lying between them. The CDR3 here is CASSSLGGAEAFF. The CDR3 coding sequence is TGTGCCAGCAGCTCCTTGGGGGGGGCTGAAGCTTTCTTT.

This clonotype was detected a few times. J is TRBJ2-3 and V is TRBV6-1; 7 bases are shared with TRBD2. CDR3 length: 14 amino acids. The trim removed 4 bases at V and 3 bases at J, leaving 4 bases unmatched. Germline CDR1 reads MNHNS; CDR2 reads SASEGT. CDR3 amino acids: CASSGAGWTDTQYF. The CDR3 region has the DNA TGTGCCAGCAGTGGAGCGGGATGGACAGATACGCAGTATTTT.